These 22 T cell receptor beta chains came from one sample sequenced in a study of blood T cell repertoires in COVID-19. Profiling relied on immunoSEQ multiplex PCR, and the TCRdb table lists in-frame clones only, not all of them. This sample has under 300,000 clones, with around 82% found just once. Sequencing was performed on peripheral blood. The receptor source for this set is an elderly man with acute or convalescent COVID-19.

This clone was recorded once. The V gene is TRBV27, the J gene TRBJ1-4; weak D call: TRBD1 (5 bases). Germline CDR1 is MNHEY and CDR2 is SMNVEV (reference sequence). V lost 4 bases, J lost 0 bases, and 6 bases lay in between. The CDR3 is 14 residues long. CDR3 in DNA: TGTGCCAGCAGTTCGACAGCAACTAATGAAAAACTGTTTTTT. Translating it yields CASSSTATNEKLFF. Based on the CDR3 plus reference TRBV27 and TRBJ1-4, the full variable domain is EAQVTQNPRYLITVTGKKLTVTCSQNMNHEYMSWYRQDPGLGLRQIYYSMNVEVTDKGDVPEGYKVSRKEKRNFPLILESPSPNQTSLYFCASSSTATNEKLFFGSGTQLSVL.

The chain is built from TRBV5-4 and TRBJ2-7; 9 positions match TRBD1. This CDR3 is built from 15 residues. Germline loops: CDR1 SGHNT, CDR2 YYREEE (reference sequence). The ends lost 3 bases at V and 4 bases at J; junction bases unmatched: 8. Here the CDR3 DNA reads TGTGCCAGCAGCTCCTACACCGGGACAGGGTACGAGCAGTACTTC. It is translated as CASSSYTGTGYEQYF. Complete variable domain (other parts from reference TRBV5-4 and TRBJ2-7): ETGVTQSPTHLIKTRGQQVTLRCSSQSGHNTVSWYQQALGQGPQFIFQYYREEENGRGNFPPRFSGLQFPNYSSELNVNALELDDSALYLCASSSYTGTGYEQYFGPGTRLTVT.

Notes on this clone: In the same sample, other DNA sequences code for this CDR3. The genes are TRBV27 and TRBJ2-5; 14 bases are shared with TRBD2. The junction had 7 bases not matched to a gene; V was cut back by 5 bases and J by 5 bases. The CDR3 sequence is 16 residues long. Germline loops: CDR1 MNHEY, CDR2 SMNVEV (reference sequence). The CDR3 loop is CASSARLAGGQETQYF. CDR3 bases: TGTGCCAGCAGTGCTCGACTAGCGGGGGGGCAGGAGACCCAGTACTTC.

In its sample, this clone was seen once. This chain joins TRBV4-1 and TRBJ2-1, with 9 bases that match TRBD1. The CDR3 has 15 amino acids. V was clipped by 1 base and J by 8 bases; unmatched bases: 6. In germline, CDR1 is MGHRA, CDR2 YSYEKL. The CDR3 loop is CASSQAGQGRDEQFF. The CDR3 nucleotides are TGCGCCAGCAGCCAAGCGGGACAGGGAAGGGATGAGCAGTTCTTC.

This chain links TRBV7-2 with TRBJ2-7; a weak D match, TRBD2 (5 bases). Trimming stripped 2 bases from V and 0 bases from J, with 5 bases between. Germline CDR1 is SGHTA and CDR2 is FQGNSA. This CDR3 is 13 amino acids long. The DNA for the CDR3 is TGTGCCAGCAGCTTACGGGACTCCTACGAGCAGTACTTC. Protein product: CASSLRDSYEQYF. Full variable domain (outside the CDR3, taken from reference TRBV7-2 and TRBJ2-7): GAGVSQSPSNKVTEKGKDVELRCDPISGHTALYWYRQSLGQGLEFLIYFQGNSAPDKSGLPSDRFSAERTGGSVSTLTIQRTQQEDSAVYLCASSLRDSYEQYFGPGTRLTVT.

This clone was observed once. This chain joins TRBV19 and TRBJ1-1, with TRBD1 identical over 10 bases. Germline trimming cut 6 bases from V and 4 bases from J; bases unmatched to any gene: 8. This CDR3 region has 15 residues. Germline CDR1 and CDR2: LNHDA and SQIVND (reference sequence). The CDR3 nucleotides read TGTGCCAGTAGGACGACAGGGGGCGCGAGCACTGAAGCTTTCTTT. It translates to CASRTTGGASTEAFF.

The rearrangement links TRBV6-2 or TRBV6-3 to TRBJ2-2; 7 bases line up with TRBD1. Losses at the gene ends were 5 bases for V and 6 bases for J; bases not matched to a gene: 6. Germline-derived CDR1 and CDR2 are MNHEY and SVGEGT. This CDR3 has 14 amino acids. The CDR3 bases are TGTGCCAGCAGTGACAGGGTTGGCTCCGGGGAGCTGTTTTTT. Protein product: CASSDRVGSGELFF.

This chain links TRBV6-2 or TRBV6-3 with TRBJ1-2; TRBD1 agrees at 12 bases. The V gene end was trimmed by 0 bases and the J gene end by 5 bases; junction bases not matched to a gene: 10. This CDR3 region has 18 residues. The germline CDR1 and CDR2 sequences are MNHEY and SVGEGT. CDR3 sequence: CASSYSGTGGLERYGYTF. The CDR3 DNA sequence: TGTGCCAGCAGTTACTCCGGGACAGGGGGCCTCGAGAGGTATGGCTACACCTTC.

The V call is TRBV11-2, the J call TRBJ1-3; 12 bases fit TRBD1. Germline V CDR1 and CDR2: SGHAT, FQNNGV. This CDR3 has 14 amino acids. The trim removed 5 bases at V and 7 bases at J, leaving 3 bases unmatched. CDR3 DNA: TGTGCCAGCAGCCCGGGACAGGGGGCGAACACCATATATTTT. It specifies CASSPGQGANTIYF.

In DNA, the CDR3 is TGTGCCAGCAGGCGAGCAGGGACAACGACCTATGGCTACACCTTC. It yields the protein CASRRAGTTTYGYTF. This sequence joins TRBV27 and TRBJ1-2; D is perhaps TRBD1 (6 bases). The CDR3 length is 15 residues. Germline V gene sequence: CDR1 MNHEY, CDR2 SMNVEV (reference sequence). Trimming removed 6 bases at V and 4 bases at J, with 18 bases between.

The chain has TRBV3-1 (or the pseudogene TRBV3-2) and TRBJ1-6; weak D call: TRBD1 (6 bases). V lost 1 base to trimming and J lost 7 bases, with 11 bases between them. Germline V gene data show CDR1 as LGHDT and CDR2 as YNNKEL (reference sequence). CDR3 size: 15 residues. The CDR3 here is CASSQGGPRNSPLHF. The CDR3 DNA reads TGTGCCAGCAGCCAAGGGGGGCCGCGGAATTCACCCCTCCACTTT.

This chain joins TRBV3-1 (or the pseudogene TRBV3-2) and TRBJ1-5; maybe TRBD1 (5 bases). The germline V gene has CDR1 LGHDT and CDR2 YNNKEL (reference sequence). The CDR3 consists of 14 residues. V gave up 4 bases and J gave up 6 bases, with 13 bases separating them. DNA for the CDR3: TGTGCCAGCAGCCTCGGACCCACAGGTCAGCCCCAGCATTTT. As protein: CASSLGPTGQPQHF.

The chain is built from TRBV28 and TRBJ1-2, with 10 bases lining up with TRBD1. The CDR3 consists of 15 residues. Per germline, CDR1 MDHEN and CDR2 SYDVKM. Trimming removed 6 bases from V and 3 bases from J; junction bases left unmatched: 7. CDR3 residues: CASSEIGQGDYGYTF. The CDR3 DNA reads TGTGCCAGCAGCGAAATAGGACAGGGGGACTATGGCTACACCTTC.

The chain couples TRBV20-1 to TRBJ2-3; the D is unclear. Trimming removed 4 bases from V and 6 bases from J, with 8 bases in between. This CDR3 is 11 amino acids long. CDR1 DFQATT and CDR2 SNEGSKA come from the germline V gene (reference sequence). CDR3 coding DNA: TGCAGTGCTACGCGGTGGGATACGCAGTATTTT. It is translated as CSATRWDTQYF.

This clone was detected only once. The V gene is TRBV19, the J gene TRBJ1-2, with D possibly being TRBD1 (6 bases). Germline assignment: CDR1 LNHDA and CDR2 SQIVND (reference sequence). V dropped 5 bases and J dropped 0 bases, with 13 bases sitting between them. The CDR3 totals 15 residues. DNA of the CDR3: TGTGCCAGTAGTCCCGGACAGCTGGCTAACTATGGCTACACCTTC. It codes for CASSPGQLANYGYTF.

DNA for the CDR3: TGTGCCAGCAGTTACTCGAGAGGGAACTATGGCTACACCTTC. Encoded protein: CASSYSRGNYGYTF. The chain joins TRBV6-5 to TRBJ1-2; D uncertain. Trimming removed 0 bases at V and 2 bases at J, with 7 bases between. Germline V gene sequence: CDR1 MNHEY, CDR2 SVGAGI. CDR3 length: 14 amino acids.

In this sample, this clone turned up once. J is TRBJ2-7 and V is TRBV12-3 or TRBV12-4; perhaps TRBD1 as D (5 bases). V lost 1 base and J 3 bases, leaving 7 bases between the germline ends. CDR3 length equals 13 residues. The CDR3 loop reads CASSLGQFYEQYF. The CDR3 DNA is TGTGCCAGCAGTTTAGGACAGTTCTACGAGCAGTACTTC.

This chain connects TRBV28 to TRBJ1-5; D call uncertain. This CDR3 spans 12 amino acids. With 7 bases removed from V and 2 bases from J, the gap between germline ends came to 6 bases. Germline V gene lookup returns CDR1 MDHEN and CDR2 SYDVKM. In DNA form, the CDR3 reads TGTGCCAGCATGGTAGGCAATCAGCCCCAGCATTTT. Translating it yields CASMVGNQPQHF.

The CDR3 DNA follows: TGCGCCAGCGGACAGGGGCCGCTTGAAGACGCTTTCTTT. Amino acid sequence: CASGQGPLEDAFF. The rearrangement links TRBV5-1 to TRBJ1-1; 9 bases are a match to TRBD1. V gave up 7 bases and J gave up 11 bases; unmatched junction bases: 12. CDR3 length equals 13 residues. CDR1 and CDR2 from the germline V gene are SGHRS and YFSETQ. Drawing the rest from reference TRBV5-1 and TRBJ1-1, the complete variable domain is KAGVTQTPRYLIKTRGQQVTLSCSPISGHRSVSWYQQTPGQGLQFLFEYFSETQRNKGNFPGRFSGRQFSNSRSEMNVSTLELGDSALYLCASGQGPLEDAFFGQGTRLTVV.

This clone was counted between two and nine times. V is TRBV7-9 and J is TRBJ1-2; TRBD1 matches 9 bases. This CDR3 has 14 amino acids. V trimming: 5 bases; J trimming: 9 bases; junction bases outside the gene matches: 10. Germline values: CDR1 SEHNR, CDR2 FQNEAQ (reference sequence). CDR3 loop: CASSPPGQGVRYTF. The CDR3 bases are TGTGCCAGCAGCCCGCCGGGACAGGGAGTTCGCTACACCTTC.

V is TRBV5-1 and J is TRBJ2-7, with TRBD1 matching over 9 bases. This CDR3 is 14 amino acids long. Germline V gene lookup returns CDR1 SGHRS and CDR2 YFSETQ. J gave up 5 bases and V 4 bases, and 7 bases lay outside the gene matches. The CDR3 protein is CASSRNRGLDEQYF. The CDR3 region has the DNA TGCGCCAGCAGCCGTAACAGGGGGCTGGACGAGCAGTACTTC. Supplemented by reference TRBV5-1 and TRBJ2-7, the full variable domain reads KAGVTQTPRYLIKTRGQQVTLSCSPISGHRSVSWYQQTPGQGLQFLFEYFSETQRNKGNFPGRFSGRQFSNSRSEMNVSTLELGDSALYLCASSRNRGLDEQYFGPGTRLTVT.

The V gene is TRBV11-2, the J gene TRBJ2-3; 10 nucleotides line up with TRBD1. With 1 base clipped from V and 1 base from J, the junction kept 2 bases outside the gene matches. The germline V gene has CDR1 SGHAT and CDR2 FQNNGV. The CDR3 contains 16 residues. CDR3 protein: CASSLGDRGGTDTQYF. In DNA, the CDR3 is TGTGCCAGCAGCTTAGGGGACAGGGGTGGCACAGATACGCAGTATTTT. The full variable domain, with the rest looked up from reference TRBV11-2 and TRBJ2-3, is EAGVAQSPRYKIIEKRQSVAFWCNPISGHATLYWYQQILGQGPKLLIQFQNNGVVDDSQLPKDRFSAERLKGVDSTLKIQPAKLEDSAVYLCASSLGDRGGTDTQYFGPGTRLTVL.